This T cell receptor beta chain came from a study of T cells expressing NK-cell markers. Study overall: Sorted CD3+CD56+NKG2C+, CD3+CD56+NKG2C- and CD3+CD56-NKG2C+ T-cell subsets were beta-chain profiled.

Whole-study findings and limits: The contribution of dominant NKG2C+ clonotypes to CD8+ T cells in six or seven donors was 1.0-7.0%.

The CDR3 sequence is 15 residues long. TCRdb re-called the 5' RACE reads; one entry per CDR3 protein, DNA not given. Its table lists hundreds of thousands of distinct CDR3 sequences. On this clonotype: Its antigen is undetermined.

The sample comprised blood T cells: a sorted CD56 or NKG2C T cell subset, CD4+ or CD8+ T cells, or bulk PBMC T cells (not recorded which). The receptor comes from a man aged 18 to 29 in good health. The chain links TRBV12-3 or TRBV12-4 to TRBJ2-3; TCRdb names TRBD1, which stays unverified in the absence of DNA. The CDR3 here is CADWGCGRSTDTQYF.